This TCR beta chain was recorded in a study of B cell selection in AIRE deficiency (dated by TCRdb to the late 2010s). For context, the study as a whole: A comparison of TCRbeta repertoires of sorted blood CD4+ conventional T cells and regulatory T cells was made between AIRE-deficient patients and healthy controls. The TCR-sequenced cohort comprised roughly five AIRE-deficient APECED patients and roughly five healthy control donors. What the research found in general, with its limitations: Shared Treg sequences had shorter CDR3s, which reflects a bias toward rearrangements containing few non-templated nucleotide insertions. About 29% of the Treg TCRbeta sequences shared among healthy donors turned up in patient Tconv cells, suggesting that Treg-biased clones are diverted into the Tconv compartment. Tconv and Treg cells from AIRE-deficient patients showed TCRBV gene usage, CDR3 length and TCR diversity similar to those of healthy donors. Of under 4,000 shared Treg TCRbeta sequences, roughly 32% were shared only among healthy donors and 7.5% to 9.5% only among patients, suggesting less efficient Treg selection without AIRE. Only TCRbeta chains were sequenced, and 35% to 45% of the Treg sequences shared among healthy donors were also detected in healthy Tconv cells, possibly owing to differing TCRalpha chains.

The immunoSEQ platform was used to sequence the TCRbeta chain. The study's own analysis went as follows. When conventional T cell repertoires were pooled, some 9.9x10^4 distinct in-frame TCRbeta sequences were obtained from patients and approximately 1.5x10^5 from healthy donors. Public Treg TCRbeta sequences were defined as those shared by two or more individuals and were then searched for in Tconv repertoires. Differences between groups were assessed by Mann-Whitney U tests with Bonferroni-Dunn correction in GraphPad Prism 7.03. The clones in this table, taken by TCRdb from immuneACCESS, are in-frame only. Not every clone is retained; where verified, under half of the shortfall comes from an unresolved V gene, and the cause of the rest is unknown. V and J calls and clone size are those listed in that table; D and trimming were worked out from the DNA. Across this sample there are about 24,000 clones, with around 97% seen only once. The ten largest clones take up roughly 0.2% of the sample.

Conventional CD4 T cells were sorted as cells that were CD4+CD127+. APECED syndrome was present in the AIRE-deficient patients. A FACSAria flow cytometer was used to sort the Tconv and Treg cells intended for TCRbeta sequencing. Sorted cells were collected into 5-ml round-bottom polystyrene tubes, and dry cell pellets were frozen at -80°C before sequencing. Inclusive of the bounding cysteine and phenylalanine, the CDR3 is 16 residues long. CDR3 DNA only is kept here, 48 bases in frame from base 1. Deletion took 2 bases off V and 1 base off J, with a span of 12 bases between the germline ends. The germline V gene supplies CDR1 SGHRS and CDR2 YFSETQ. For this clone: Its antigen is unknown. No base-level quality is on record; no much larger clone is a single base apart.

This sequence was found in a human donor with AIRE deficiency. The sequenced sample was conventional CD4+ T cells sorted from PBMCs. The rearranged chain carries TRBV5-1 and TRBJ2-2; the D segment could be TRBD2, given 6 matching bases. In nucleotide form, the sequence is TGCGCCAGCAGCTTTTTGACGGGAGTGAACACCGGGGAGCTGTTTTTT. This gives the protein CASSFLTGVNTGELFF.